This paragraph reports one T cell receptor (beta chain). The germline V gene encodes CDR1 SNHLY and CDR2 FYNNEI. Trimming left V 7 bases short and J 4 bases short, with 19 bases between. The CDR3 has 15 residues. TCRdb's table, derived via immunoSEQ multiplex PCR, lists solely in-frame clones and lacks some. The table has around 130,000 clones, more than 70% seen once; the top ten hold 3.2%. The data were obtained in a study of control samples from healthy donors and cancer patients. The sequence was collected from a man aged 50 or older in good health. Material: blood. The J gene is TRBJ1-1, the V gene TRBV2; D unresolved. The CDR3 nucleotides are TGTGCCAGCAACCCTGGATGGGGTTTGGGCACTGAAGCTTTCTTT. Its protein is CASNPGWGLGTEAFF.